This TCR beta chain was recorded in a study of blood T cell repertoires in COVID-19. The table came from immunoSEQ multiplex PCR; TCRdb's copy has only in-frame clones and leaves some out. This table holds 200,000 to 250,000 clones, around 88% found once. The study recruited people aged about 18 to 89 years across roughly 25 US areas. Germline V gene sequence: CDR1 SGHTS, CDR2 YDEGEE. This CDR3 is 12 amino acids long. V lost 4 bases to trimming and J lost 5 bases, with 10 bases between them. The sequenced sample consisted of PBMCs or T cells enriched from blood (not recorded which). The chain carries TRBV5-8 and TRBJ2-7, with D hard to call. The source is a woman between 50 and 59 years old with acute COVID-19. Written as DNA, the CDR3 is TGTGCCAGCAGCCCTCTAGTGGACGAGCAGTACTTC. It is translated as CASSPLVDEQYF.